Below are 29 T cell receptor beta chains sequenced from a single sample in a study of graft-versus-host responses after intestinal transplantation. The repertoire was sequenced with immunoSEQ multiplex PCR; TCRdb's copy has only in-frame clones and lacks some. The sample holds more than 85,000 clones, 85% to 95% seen once. These receptors' antigens are unknown. The sequences come from unstimulated CD8+ T cells sorted from spleen or lymph node cells, collected before intestinal transplant. The receptors come from a human donor who received an intestinal transplant.

J is TRBJ2-3 and V is TRBV12-5; D ambiguous. CDR3 size: 14 residues. Germline V CDR1 and CDR2: LGHNT, FRNRAP. V lost 7 bases and J 0 bases, leaving 11 bases between the germline ends. Here the CDR3 reads CASEMITSTDTQYF. For the CDR3, the DNA is TGTGCTAGTGAAATGATAACTAGCACAGATACGCAGTATTTT.

The table lists this clone with a few counts. The chain employs TRBV5-4 and TRBJ2-7; D ambiguous. The CDR3 runs 13 residues. V was trimmed by 1 base and J by 0 bases, leaving 5 bases between them. Germline CDR1 is SGHNT and CDR2 is YYREEE (reference sequence). The CDR3 loop is CASSLMSSYEQYF. In DNA, the CDR3 is TGTGCCAGCAGCTTGATGTCCTCCTACGAGCAGTACTTC.

This clone occurred once. The chain couples TRBV7-6 to TRBJ2-5, with no clear D. The V gene lost 3 bases and the J gene lost 4 bases, with 9 bases spanning the gap. Germline V gives CDR1 SGHVS, CDR2 FNYEAQ. The CDR3 spans 13 residues. The chain's CDR3 is CASSFGDTETQYF. The CDR3 DNA reads TGTGCCAGCAGCTTCGGCGATACAGAGACCCAGTACTTC.

The chain carries TRBV9 and TRBJ2-5; 12 nucleotides agree with TRBD2. CDR1 is SGDLS, CDR2 YYNGEE, per germline. J lost 5 bases, V lost 0 bases, and 5 bases had no gene match. There are 16 residues in the CDR3. The CDR3: CASSVGTSGIGETQYF. The DNA for the CDR3 is TGTGCCAGCAGCGTAGGGACTAGCGGGATAGGGGAGACCCAGTACTTC.

The rearrangement joins TRBV21-1 to TRBJ2-5; the table's D gene call, TRBD2, was not cross checked with the DNA. Judging by the DNA end, TRBJ2-7 fits better; the J call may be wrong. TRBV21-1 is termed a pseudogene. The CDR3 has 16 amino acids. The CDR3 sequence: CASSKAGTPFDYEQYF. The CDR3 nucleotides are TGTGCCAGCAGCAAAGCGGGGACTCCGTTCGACTACGAGCAGTACTTC.

V is TRBV14 and J is TRBJ2-2; the D is unclear. Germline CDR1 reads SGHDN; CDR2 reads FVKESK. The V and J ends lost 4 bases and 4 bases respectively, with 13 bases between them. The CDR3 totals 15 residues. The CDR3 loop reads CASSLGMPATGELFF. CDR3 sequence (DNA): TGTGCCAGCAGCCTGGGGATGCCTGCCACCGGGGAGCTGTTTTTT.

This rearrangement joins TRBV11-2 to TRBJ2-7; 12 bases fit TRBD2. CDR1 is SGHAT and CDR2 is FQNNGV in the germline V gene. V lost 5 bases, J lost 5 bases, and 4 bases stayed unmatched. The CDR3 consists of 14 residues. DNA of the CDR3: TGTGCCAGCAGCCGACTAGCGGGAGTTGACGAGCAGTACTTC. Encoded protein: CASSRLAGVDEQYF.

CDR3 sequence reads: CASSGRAGEAVAANVLTF. In DNA form, the CDR3 reads TGTGCCAGCAGCGGACGAGCGGGAGAGGCCGTTGCGGCCAACGTCCTGACTTTC. V gene TRBV9 combines with J gene TRBJ2-6, with 8 bases that match TRBD2. CDR1 is SGDLS and CDR2 is YYNGEE in the germline V gene. This CDR3 has 18 residues. Germline trimming cut 3 bases from V and 6 bases from J; bases unmatched to any gene: 14.

This clone was seen just once. This chain uses TRBV6-5 with TRBJ1-2, with 8 bases lining up with TRBD1. The length of the CDR3 is 14 residues. Germline values: CDR1 MNHEY, CDR2 SVGAGI. The J segment lost 7 bases and the V segment lost 6 bases, leaving 10 bases of the junction unmatched. The CDR3 nucleotides read TGTGCCAGCAGCTTGGGACAGGAGGGGGGTGGCTACACCTTC. It is translated as CASSLGQEGGGYTF.

This rearrangement joins TRBV5-6 to TRBJ2-2; no definite D call. Germline CDR1 is SGHDT and CDR2 is YYEEEE. Trimming left V 2 bases short and J 6 bases short, with 5 bases between. This CDR3 spans 12 amino acids. DNA for the CDR3: TGTGCCAGCAGCTTCGTCGCCGGGGAGCTGTTTTTT. Its protein is CASSFVAGELFF.

This chain uses TRBV28 with TRBJ2-5, with D possibly TRBD2 on 5 matching bases. The CDR3 runs to 12 residues. V was pared by 5 bases and J by 4 bases, with 8 bases between. CDR1 is MDHEN, CDR2 SYDVKM, per germline. The CDR3 loop reads CASSRTRETQYF. The CDR3 nucleotides are TGTGCCAGCAGTCGGACTCGAGAGACCCAGTACTTC. The complete variable domain, with remaining parts taken from reference TRBV28 and TRBJ2-5, reads DVKVTQSSRYLVKRTGEKVFLECVQDMDHENMFWYRQDPGLGLRLIYFSYDVKMKEKGDIPEGYSVSREKKERFSLILESASTNQTSMYLCASSRTRETQYFGPGTRLLVL.

The chain has TRBV25-1 and TRBJ2-1; 11 nucleotides align to TRBD2. The J segment lost 5 bases and the V segment lost 6 bases, leaving 6 bases of the junction unmatched. The germline V gene has CDR1 MGHDK and CDR2 SYGVNS. The CDR3 runs to 15 residues. CDR3 coding DNA: TGTGCCAGCAGGTTAGCGGGAGGGCCGGACAATGAGCAGTTCTTC. Translated: CASRLAGGPDNEQFF.

The rearrangement uses TRBV11-2 and TRBJ2-1; D not resolved. CDR3 length: 13 amino acids. With 3 bases removed from V and 9 bases from J, the gap between germline ends came to 12 bases. From germline, CDR1 is SGHAT and CDR2 FQNNGV. The CDR3 DNA reads as TGTGCCAGCAGCTTCGGTCCTGAGGTTGAGCAGTTCTTC. It translates to CASSFGPEVEQFF.

The V call is TRBV27, the J call TRBJ2-7; D is undetermined. V gave up 3 bases and J gave up 5 bases, with 8 bases separating them. The CDR3 has 12 amino acids. The V gene's germline CDR1 is MNHEY and CDR2 SMNVEV (reference sequence). CDR3 coding DNA: TGTGCCAGCAGTTTCACGGGCCACGAGCAGTACTTC. It codes for CASSFTGHEQYF.

J is TRBJ2-1 and V is TRBV4-2; 12 bases match TRBD2. The V gene's germline CDR1 is LGHNA and CDR2 YNFKEQ. The trim removed 5 bases at V and 8 bases at J, leaving 7 bases unmatched. The CDR3 runs to 15 residues. Here the CDR3 reads CASSARLAGVDEQFF. Written as DNA, the CDR3 is TGTGCCAGCAGCGCCAGACTAGCGGGAGTTGATGAGCAGTTCTTC.

This chain links TRBV4-1 with TRBJ2-7; D unresolved. CDR1 MGHRA and CDR2 YSYEKL come from the germline V gene. The CDR3 runs 15 residues. V was pared by 3 bases and J by 0 bases, with 12 bases between. The CDR3 here is CASSHGLGSSYEQYF. The DNA for the CDR3 is TGCGCCAGCAGCCACGGGTTGGGTAGCTCCTACGAGCAGTACTTC.

The chain has TRBV6-1 and TRBJ2-7, with D unresolved. CDR1 MNHNS and CDR2 SASEGT come from the germline V gene. V lost 1 base to trimming and J lost 0 bases, with 7 bases between them. This CDR3 has 14 amino acids. In DNA, the CDR3 is TGTGCCAGCAGTGAAGAATGGAGCTCCTACGAGCAGTACTTC. Amino acid sequence: CASSEEWSSYEQYF.

This clone was counted between two and nine times. The J gene is TRBJ2-7, the V gene TRBV11-2, with D unclear. CDR3 length: 11 amino acids. The V end was cut by 4 bases, the J end by 5 bases, with 6 bases between. CDR1 is SGHAT, CDR2 FQNNGV, per germline. The CDR3 loop is CASSSPNEQYF. The CDR3 bases are TGTGCCAGCAGCTCTCCTAACGAGCAGTACTTC.

CDR3: CASSRGGSTEAFF. Here the CDR3 DNA reads TGTGCCAGTAGTAGAGGGGGTTCCACTGAAGCTTTCTTT. The chain has TRBV19 and TRBJ1-1, with a possible D match to TRBD1 (6 bases). The germline gives CDR1 LNHDA, CDR2 SQIVND (reference sequence). This CDR3 region has 13 residues. Trimming shortened V by 4 bases and J by 4 bases, and 10 bases separated the two germline ends.

V is TRBV11-3 and J is TRBJ1-1; D not certain. The germline V gene has CDR1 SGHNT and CDR2 YENEEA. This CDR3 comprises 14 residues. V lost 5 bases and J lost 0, with 10 bases in between. This chain's CDR3 is CASSPRGMNTEAFF. DNA for the CDR3: TGTGCCAGCAGCCCACGAGGTATGAACACTGAAGCTTTCTTT.

This chain joins TRBV9 and TRBJ2-1; D gene unclear. Looked up from germline, CDR1 is SGDLS and CDR2 is YYNGEE. Trimming took 0 bases from V and 1 from J, leaving 8 bases between them. The CDR3 has 15 residues. CDR3 protein: CASSVGALSYNEQFF. DNA for the CDR3: TGTGCCAGCAGCGTAGGGGCGTTGTCCTACAATGAGCAGTTCTTC.

CDR3 protein: CATSRAGELFF. CDR3 in DNA: TGTGCCACCAGCAGAGCCGGGGAGCTGTTTTTT. The rearrangement links TRBV15 to TRBJ2-2; no reliable D call. The germline V gene has CDR1 LNHNV and CDR2 YYDKDF (reference sequence). The CDR3 consists of 11 residues. V was shortened by 1 base and J by 6 bases, with 0 bases between the two germline ends.

This clone was observed once. The chain combines TRBV19 with TRBJ2-1, with TRBD2 matching over 8 bases. Trimming cost V 1 base and J 8 bases; bases outside gene matches: 13. The CDR3 runs 17 residues. Germline loops: CDR1 LNHDA, CDR2 SQIVND (reference sequence). DNA for the CDR3: TGTGCCAGTAGTATAGGATATGGGGTAGCGGGGAGGGATGAGCAGTTCTTC. It specifies CASSIGYGVAGRDEQFF.

This clone was picked up a small number of times. CDR3 DNA: TGCGCCAGCAGCTTGGGACAGAGCTCCTACAATGAGCAGTTCTTC. Encoded protein: CASSLGQSSYNEQFF. The chain uses TRBV5-1 and TRBJ2-1, with a weak D call TRBD1 (5 bases). Trimming removed 0 bases from V and 0 bases from J, with 7 bases in between. Germline V gene sequence: CDR1 SGHRS, CDR2 YFSETQ. The CDR3 has 15 amino acids.

The chain uses TRBV6-6 and TRBJ2-1; D possibly matches TRBD1 or TRBD2 (5 bases each). V dropped 6 bases and J dropped 7 bases, with 19 bases sitting between them. Germline V gene lookup returns CDR1 MNHNY and CDR2 SVGAGI (reference sequence). The length of the CDR3 is 15 residues. CDR3: CASSYPGTEVNEQFF. CDR3 sequence (DNA): TGTGCCAGCAGCTACCCCGGGACGGAGGTGAATGAGCAGTTCTTC.

V and J are TRBV9 and TRBJ1-3; perhaps TRBD1 as D (5 bases). Germline V gene lookup returns CDR1 SGDLS and CDR2 YYNGEE. This CDR3 region has 16 residues. Deletions cut 4 bases from V and 4 bases from J, with 18 bases between. The CDR3 DNA is TGTGCCAGCAGCAAGACAGTCGATCTAACCGGAAACACCATATATTTT. Amino acid sequence: CASSKTVDLTGNTIYF.

The chain couples TRBV11-3 to TRBJ2-5, with TRBD2 identical over 11 bases. CDR1 is SGHNT and CDR2 is YENEEA in the germline V gene. The CDR3 covers 15 residues. Unmatched junction bases numbered 4, after V lost 6 bases and J lost 1 base. The CDR3 reads CASSQTSGGQETQYF. CDR3 nucleotide sequence: TGTGCCAGCAGTCAAACTAGCGGGGGCCAAGAGACCCAGTACTTC. Full variable domain (rest looked up from reference TRBV11-3 and TRBJ2-5): EAGVVQSPRYKIIEKKQPVAFWCNPISGHNTLYWYLQNLGQGPELLIRYENEEAVDDSQLPKDRFSAERLKGVDSTLKIQPAELGDSAVYLCASSQTSGGQETQYFGPGTRLLVL.

CDR3 protein: CASSLVGGRAYEQYF. CDR3 coding DNA: TGTGCCAGCAGCTTGGTAGGGGGGCGCGCCTACGAGCAGTACTTC. V and J are TRBV5-4 and TRBJ2-7, with D perhaps TRBD1 or TRBD2 (6 bases each). The CDR3 has 15 amino acids. Trimming stripped 0 bases from V and 2 bases from J, with 12 bases between. Germline loops: CDR1 SGHNT, CDR2 YYREEE (reference sequence).

The gene calls are TRBV9 and TRBJ2-1; TRBD2 matches 15 bases. This CDR3 is built from 15 residues. Unmatched junction bases numbered 3, after V lost 4 bases and J lost 7 bases. The germline V gene encodes CDR1 SGDLS and CDR2 YYNGEE. CDR3: CASSWTSGRVNEQFF. The CDR3 DNA sequence: TGTGCCAGCAGCTGGACTAGCGGGAGGGTAAATGAGCAGTTCTTC.